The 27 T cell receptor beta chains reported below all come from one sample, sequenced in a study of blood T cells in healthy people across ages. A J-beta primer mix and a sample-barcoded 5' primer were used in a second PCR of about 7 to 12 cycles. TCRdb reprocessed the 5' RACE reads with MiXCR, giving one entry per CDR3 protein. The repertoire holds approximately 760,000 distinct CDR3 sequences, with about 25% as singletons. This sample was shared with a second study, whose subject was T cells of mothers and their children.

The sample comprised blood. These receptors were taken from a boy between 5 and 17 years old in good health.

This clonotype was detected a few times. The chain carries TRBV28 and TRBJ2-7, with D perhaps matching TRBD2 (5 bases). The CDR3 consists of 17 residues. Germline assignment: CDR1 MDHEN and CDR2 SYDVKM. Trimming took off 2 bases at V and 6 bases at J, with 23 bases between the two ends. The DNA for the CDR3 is TGTGCCAGCAGTTTACGAAAAAGTGGGAGACGACCGGGCGAGCAGTACTTC. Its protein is CASSLRKSGRRPGEQYF.

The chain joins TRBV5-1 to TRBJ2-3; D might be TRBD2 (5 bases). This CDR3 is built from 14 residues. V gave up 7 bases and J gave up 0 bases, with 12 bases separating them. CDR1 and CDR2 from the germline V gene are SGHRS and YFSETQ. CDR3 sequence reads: CASGGDGSTDTQYF. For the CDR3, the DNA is TGCGCCAGCGGAGGTGACGGTAGCACAGATACGCAGTATTTT.

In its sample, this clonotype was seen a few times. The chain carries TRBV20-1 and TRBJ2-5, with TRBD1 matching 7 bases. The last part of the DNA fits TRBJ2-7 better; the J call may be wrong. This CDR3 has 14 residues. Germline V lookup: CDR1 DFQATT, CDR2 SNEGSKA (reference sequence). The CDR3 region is CSASVGTAAYEQYF. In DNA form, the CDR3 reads TGCAGTGCTAGCGTCGGGACAGCCGCCTACGAGCAGTACTTC.

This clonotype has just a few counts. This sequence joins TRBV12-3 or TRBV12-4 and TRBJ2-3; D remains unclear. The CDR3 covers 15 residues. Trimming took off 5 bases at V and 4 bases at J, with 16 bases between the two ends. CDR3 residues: CASSLAARKADTQYF. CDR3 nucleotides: TGTGCCAGCAGTCTCGCCGCTAGGAAGGCAGATACGCAGTATTTT.

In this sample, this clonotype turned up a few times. CDR3 in DNA: TGTGCCAGCAGTTATCTTAACAGGGGGCGCGAGACCCAGTACTTC. Translation gives CASSYLNRGRETQYF. The chain uses TRBV6-5 and TRBJ2-5; 9 bases match TRBD1. This CDR3 comprises 15 residues. Germline V gene lookup returns CDR1 MNHEY and CDR2 SVGAGI. Trimming at V came to 3 bases and at J to 5 bases, leaving 7 bases not matched to a gene.

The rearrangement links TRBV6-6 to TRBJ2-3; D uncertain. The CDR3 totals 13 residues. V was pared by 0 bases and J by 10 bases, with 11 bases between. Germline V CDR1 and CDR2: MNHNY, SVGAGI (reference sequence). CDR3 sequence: CASSYSSISAQYF. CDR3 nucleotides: TGTGCCAGCAGTTACTCGAGTATTTCGGCGCAGTATTTT.

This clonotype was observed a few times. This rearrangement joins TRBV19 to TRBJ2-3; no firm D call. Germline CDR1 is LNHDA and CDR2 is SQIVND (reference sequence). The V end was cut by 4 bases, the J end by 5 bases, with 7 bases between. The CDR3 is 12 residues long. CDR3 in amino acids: CASSTTRDTQYF. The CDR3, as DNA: TGTGCCAGTAGTACCACGCGAGATACGCAGTATTTT.

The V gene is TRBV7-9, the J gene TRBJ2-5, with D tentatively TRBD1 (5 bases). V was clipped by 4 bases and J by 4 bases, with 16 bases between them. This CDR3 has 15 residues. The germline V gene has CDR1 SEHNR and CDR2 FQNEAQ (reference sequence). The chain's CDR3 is CASSSNQGSGETQYF. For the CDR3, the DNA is TGTGCCAGCAGCTCCAACCAGGGATCCGGAGAGACCCAGTACTTC. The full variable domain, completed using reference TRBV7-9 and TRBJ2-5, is DTGVSQNPRHKITKRGQNVTFRCDPISEHNRLYWYRQTLGQGPEFLTYFQNEAQLEKSRLLSDRFSAERPKGSFSTLEIQRTEQGDSAMYLCASSSNQGSGETQYFGPGTRLLVL.

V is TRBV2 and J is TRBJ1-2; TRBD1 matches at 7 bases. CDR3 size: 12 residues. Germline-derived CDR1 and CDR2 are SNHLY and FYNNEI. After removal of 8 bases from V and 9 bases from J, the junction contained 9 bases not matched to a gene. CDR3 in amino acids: CASGPGGVSYTF. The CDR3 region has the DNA TGTGCCAGCGGCCCAGGGGGTGTAAGCTACACCTTC.

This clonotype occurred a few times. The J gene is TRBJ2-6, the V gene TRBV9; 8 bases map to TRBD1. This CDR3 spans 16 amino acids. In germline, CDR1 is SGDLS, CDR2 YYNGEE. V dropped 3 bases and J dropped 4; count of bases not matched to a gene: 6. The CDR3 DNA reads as TGTGCCAGCAGCGGACAGACAGGGGTCGGGGCCAACGTCCTGACTTTC. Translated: CASSGQTGVGANVLTF.

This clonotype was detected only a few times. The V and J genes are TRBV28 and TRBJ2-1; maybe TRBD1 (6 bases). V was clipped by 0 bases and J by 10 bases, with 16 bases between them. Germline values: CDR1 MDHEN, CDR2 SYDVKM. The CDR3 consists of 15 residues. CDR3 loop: CASSLWETGSAEQFF. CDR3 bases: TGTGCCAGCAGTTTATGGGAGACAGGCTCGGCCGAGCAGTTCTTC.

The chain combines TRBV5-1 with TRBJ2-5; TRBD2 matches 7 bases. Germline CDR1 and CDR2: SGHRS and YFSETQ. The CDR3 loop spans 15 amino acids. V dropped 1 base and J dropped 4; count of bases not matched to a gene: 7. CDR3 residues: CASSLLGGSTETQYF. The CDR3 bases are TGCGCCAGCAGCTTGTTAGGCGGGAGTACAGAGACCCAGTACTTC.

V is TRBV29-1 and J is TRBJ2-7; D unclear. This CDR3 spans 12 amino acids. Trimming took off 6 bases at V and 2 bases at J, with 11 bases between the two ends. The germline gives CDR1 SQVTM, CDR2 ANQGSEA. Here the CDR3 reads CSVAISTYEQYF. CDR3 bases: TGCAGCGTGGCGATCTCTACCTACGAGCAGTACTTC.

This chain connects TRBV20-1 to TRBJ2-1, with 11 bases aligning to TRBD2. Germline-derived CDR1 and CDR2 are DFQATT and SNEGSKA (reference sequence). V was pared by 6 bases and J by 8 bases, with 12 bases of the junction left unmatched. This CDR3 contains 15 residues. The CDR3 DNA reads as TGCAGTGCGCGACTAGCGGGACTCCTTTTGGATGAGCAGTTCTTC. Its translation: CSARLAGLLLDEQFF.

The DNA of the CDR3 is TGCGCCAGCAGCCAATTGTCCGAAGGGTTGACCGGGGAGCTGTTTTTT. This sequence encodes CASSQLSEGLTGELFF. This rearrangement joins TRBV4-1 to TRBJ2-2; D not resolved. With 2 bases removed from V and 5 bases from J, the gap between germline ends came to 15 bases. The CDR3 sequence is 16 residues long. Germline V gives CDR1 MGHRA, CDR2 YSYEKL.

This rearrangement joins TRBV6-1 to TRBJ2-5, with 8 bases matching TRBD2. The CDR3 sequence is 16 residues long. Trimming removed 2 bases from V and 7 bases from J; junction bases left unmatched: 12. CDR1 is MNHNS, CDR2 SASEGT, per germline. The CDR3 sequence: CASSERGGIAGWTQYF. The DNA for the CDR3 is TGTGCCAGCAGTGAAAGAGGAGGGATAGCGGGGTGGACCCAGTACTTC.

The CDR3 bases are TGTGCCAGCAGACCAGGACTAGCGGGAACAGAGACCCAGTACTTC. It yields the protein CASRPGLAGTETQYF. The V gene is TRBV6-5, the J gene TRBJ2-5; TRBD2 matches at 12 bases. V lost 6 bases to trimming and J lost 4 bases; unmatched junction nucleotides: 6. This CDR3 comprises 15 residues. Germline-derived CDR1 and CDR2 are MNHEY and SVGAGI.

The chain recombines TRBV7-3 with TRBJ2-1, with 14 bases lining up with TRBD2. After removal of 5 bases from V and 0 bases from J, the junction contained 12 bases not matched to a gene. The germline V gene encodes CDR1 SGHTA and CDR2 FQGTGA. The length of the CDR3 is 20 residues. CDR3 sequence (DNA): TGTGCCAGCAGCATTACGGGACTAGCGGGAGCGAGTCGCTCCTACAATGAGCAGTTCTTC. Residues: CASSITGLAGASRSYNEQFF.

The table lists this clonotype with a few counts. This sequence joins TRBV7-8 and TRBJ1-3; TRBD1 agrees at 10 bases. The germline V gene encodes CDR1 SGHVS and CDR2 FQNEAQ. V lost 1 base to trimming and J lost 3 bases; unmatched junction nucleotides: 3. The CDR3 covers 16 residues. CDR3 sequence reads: CASSLGGQGFGNTIYF. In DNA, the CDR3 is TGTGCCAGCAGCTTAGGGGGACAGGGGTTTGGAAACACCATATATTTT.

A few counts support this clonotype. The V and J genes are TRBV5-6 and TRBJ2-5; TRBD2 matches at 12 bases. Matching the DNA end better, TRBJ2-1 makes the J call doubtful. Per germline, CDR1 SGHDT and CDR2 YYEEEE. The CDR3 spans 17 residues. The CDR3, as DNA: TGTGCCAGCAGCTTTCGACTAGCGGGAGCTGTCTACAATGAGCAGTTCTTC. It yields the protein CASSFRLAGAVYNEQFF.

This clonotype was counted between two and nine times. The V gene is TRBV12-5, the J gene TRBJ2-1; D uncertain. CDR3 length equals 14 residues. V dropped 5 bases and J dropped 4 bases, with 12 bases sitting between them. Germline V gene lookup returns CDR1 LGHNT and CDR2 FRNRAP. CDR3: CASGPPMSYNEQFF. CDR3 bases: TGTGCTAGTGGTCCACCTATGAGTTACAATGAGCAGTTCTTC.

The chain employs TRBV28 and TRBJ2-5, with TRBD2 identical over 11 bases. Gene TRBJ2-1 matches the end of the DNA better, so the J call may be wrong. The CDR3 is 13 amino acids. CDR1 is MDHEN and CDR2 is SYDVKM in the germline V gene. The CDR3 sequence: CASTLAGGYEQFF. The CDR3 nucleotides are TGTGCCAGCACGCTAGCGGGAGGATATGAGCAGTTCTTC.

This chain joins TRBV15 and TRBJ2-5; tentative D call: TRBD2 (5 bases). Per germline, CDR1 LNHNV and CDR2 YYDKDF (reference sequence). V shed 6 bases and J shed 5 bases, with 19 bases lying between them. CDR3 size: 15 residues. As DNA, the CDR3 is TGTGCCACCAGTTACGACGGCGGCGGCGGGGAGACCCAGTACTTC. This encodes CATSYDGGGGETQYF.

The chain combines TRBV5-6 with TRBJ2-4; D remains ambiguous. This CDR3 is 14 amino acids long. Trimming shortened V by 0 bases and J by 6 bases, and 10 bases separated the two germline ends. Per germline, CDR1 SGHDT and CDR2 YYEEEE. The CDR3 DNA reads TGTGCCAGCAGCTTGGACGGCTCATCAAACATTCAGTACTTC. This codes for CASSLDGSSNIQYF.

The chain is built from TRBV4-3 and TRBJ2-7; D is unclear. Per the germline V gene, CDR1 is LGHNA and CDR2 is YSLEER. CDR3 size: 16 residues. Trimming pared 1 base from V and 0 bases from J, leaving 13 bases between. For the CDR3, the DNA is TGCGCCAGCAGCCAAGGGCTATCGCGGAGCTCCTACGAGCAGTACTTC. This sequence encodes CASSQGLSRSSYEQYF.

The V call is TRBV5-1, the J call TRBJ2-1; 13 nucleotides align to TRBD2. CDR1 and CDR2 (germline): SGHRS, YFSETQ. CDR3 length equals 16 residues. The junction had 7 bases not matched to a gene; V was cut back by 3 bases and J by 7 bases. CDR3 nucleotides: TGCGCCAGCAGCTCCCGGACTAGCGGGAGTTTAAATGAGCAGTTCTTC. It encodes CASSSRTSGSLNEQFF.

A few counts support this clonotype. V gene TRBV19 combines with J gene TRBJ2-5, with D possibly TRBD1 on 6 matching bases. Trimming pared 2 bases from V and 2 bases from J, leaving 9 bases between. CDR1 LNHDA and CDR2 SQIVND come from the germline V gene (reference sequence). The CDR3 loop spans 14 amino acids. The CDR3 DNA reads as TGTGCCAGTAGTATAATGGACAGTCAAGAGACCCAGTACTTC. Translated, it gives CASSIMDSQETQYF.